These 31 T cell receptor beta chains came from one sample sequenced in a study of blood T cells in healthy people across ages. Next came a second PCR, run for roughly 6 to 11 cycles, which used a sample-barcoded 5' primer along with a J-beta primer mix. TCRdb used MiXCR to reprocess the 5' RACE reads, holding one entry per CDR3 protein. The sample holds approximately 900,000 distinct CDR3 sequences, about 44% seen once. Sequencing was performed on blood. The receptors stem from a man in his thirties or forties in good health.

The genes are TRBV5-1 and TRBJ2-7; TRBD1 agrees at 11 bases. The CDR3 runs to 15 residues. CDR1 and CDR2 from the germline V gene are SGHRS and YFSETQ. J was trimmed by 3 bases and V by 3 bases; bases with no gene match: 5. CDR3 loop: CASSYGTGGFYEQYF. In DNA, the CDR3 is TGCGCCAGCAGCTATGGGACAGGGGGGTTCTACGAGCAGTACTTC.

This clonotype was seen a single time. The V call is TRBV5-6, the J call TRBJ2-1, with D possibly matching TRBD2 (6 bases). Trimming left V 4 bases short and J 1 base short, with 21 bases between. The CDR3 is 18 amino acids. Germline CDR1 reads SGHDT; CDR2 reads YYEEEE. CDR3 in amino acids: CASSIPLNEGRSYNEQFF. DNA of the CDR3: TGTGCCAGCAGCATCCCCCTAAATGAGGGGAGGTCCTACAATGAGCAGTTCTTC.

This clonotype was counted a few times. The gene calls are TRBV12-3 or TRBV12-4 and TRBJ2-5, with D possibly TRBD1 on 6 matching bases. The better agreement between TRBJ2-7 and the DNA end casts doubt on the J call. This CDR3 comprises 18 residues. The CDR3 region is CASSIRGRGLRPSYEQYF. Here the CDR3 DNA reads TGTGCCAGCAGCATCCGGGGCAGGGGCCTTCGCCCTTCCTACGAGCAGTACTTC.

This clonotype was seen once. The chain couples TRBV3-1 to TRBJ1-2, with 7 bases fitting TRBD1. Trimming cost V 0 bases and J 0 bases; bases outside gene matches: 7. This CDR3 region has 17 residues. The germline gives CDR1 LGHDT, CDR2 YNNKEL (reference sequence). The CDR3 loop reads CASSQDGPGGTNYGYTF. In nucleotides, the CDR3 is TGTGCCAGCAGCCAAGACGGTCCAGGGGGGACTAACTATGGCTACACCTTC.

This rearrangement joins TRBV4-1 to TRBJ1-3, with TRBD1 matching 7 bases. V lost 4 bases to trimming and J lost 2 bases; unmatched junction nucleotides: 11. Germline CDR1 is MGHRA and CDR2 is YSYEKL. CDR3 size: 17 residues. For the CDR3, the DNA is TGCGCCAGCAGCCTCACAGGGGACCTTAACGCTGGAAACACCATATATTTT. As protein: CASSLTGDLNAGNTIYF.

The chain employs TRBV7-2 and TRBJ2-1, with unresolved D. The CDR3 length is 12 residues. In germline, CDR1 is SGHTA, CDR2 FQGNSA. V lost 4 bases and J lost 3, with 4 bases in between. CDR3 in DNA: TGTGCCAGCAGCTCCTTCTACAATGAGCAGTTCTTC. It encodes CASSSFYNEQFF.

CDR3 amino acids: CASSQARRGYEQYF. CDR3 bases: TGTGCCAGCAGCCAGGCGAGAAGGGGCTACGAGCAGTACTTC. V usage is TRBV4-2 and J usage is TRBJ2-7; maybe TRBD1 (5 bases). Germline V gene data show CDR1 as LGHNA and CDR2 as YNFKEQ. This CDR3 has 14 amino acids. Trimming left V 3 bases short and J 3 bases short, with 12 bases between.

V is TRBV11-3 and J is TRBJ2-1, with 7 positions matching TRBD2. This CDR3 has 14 amino acids. The germline V gene has CDR1 SGHNT and CDR2 YENEEA. J lost 5 bases, V lost 4 bases, and 5 bases had no gene match. CDR3 nucleotides: TGTGCCAGCAGCTGGACGGGGAGGGACAATGAGCAGTTCTTC. Amino acid sequence: CASSWTGRDNEQFF.

This clonotype appeared a few times. This chain joins TRBV20-1 and TRBJ2-5; 9 bases are a match to TRBD1. The germline gives CDR1 DFQATT, CDR2 SNEGSKA (reference sequence). V was clipped by 2 bases and J by 5 bases; unmatched bases: 9. CDR3 length: 15 residues. The CDR3 nucleotides are TGCAGTGCTAGACCCGGGACAGGGTTTGGGGAGACCCAGTACTTC. Protein: CSARPGTGFGETQYF.

This clonotype has at least ten counts. This chain connects TRBV4-1 to TRBJ2-7, with 10 bases matching TRBD1. Trimming at V came to 7 bases and at J to 1 base, leaving 10 bases not matched to a gene. Looked up from germline, CDR1 is MGHRA and CDR2 is YSYEKL. CDR3 length: 16 amino acids. CDR3 bases: TGCGCCAGCAACCCTGGGACAGGGGACGTGTCCTACGAGCAGTACTTC. It translates to CASNPGTGDVSYEQYF.

This clonotype was counted once. The rearrangement links TRBV27 to TRBJ2-5; the match to TRBD1 covers 7 bases. The germline CDR1 and CDR2 sequences are MNHEY and SMNVEV (reference sequence). The CDR3 contains 16 residues. Unmatched junction bases numbered 13, after V lost 5 bases and J lost 4 bases. CDR3 coding DNA: TGTGCCAGCAGTCCCAGGACAGGAATGGGGTCAGAGACCCAGTACTTC. Amino acids: CASSPRTGMGSETQYF.

The sample holds a few counts of this clonotype. The J gene is TRBJ1-5, the V gene TRBV21-1. TRBV21-1 is annotated as a pseudogene. This CDR3 contains 15 residues. As DNA, the CDR3 is TGTGCCAGCAGCCCAATTAAGAAGGGCAATCAGCCCCAGCATTTT. This gives the protein CASSPIKKGNQPQHF.

This clonotype was observed a handful of times. The V call is TRBV5-1, the J call TRBJ2-7; D remains unclear. The CDR3 is made up of 14 amino acids. Germline values: CDR1 SGHRS, CDR2 YFSETQ. Trimming removed 6 bases at V and 0 bases at J, with 13 bases between. The CDR3 reads CASNPAESSYEQYF. The CDR3 DNA sequence: TGCGCCAGCAACCCCGCGGAGAGCTCCTACGAGCAGTACTTC.

This chain connects TRBV4-3 to TRBJ2-1; D is possibly TRBD2 (5 bases). The V gene's germline CDR1 is LGHNA and CDR2 YSLEER. V was trimmed by 0 bases and J by 8 bases, leaving 17 bases between them. The CDR3 is 16 amino acids. DNA for the CDR3: TGCGCCAGCAGCCAAGAAGGTCGAGGGCCCGGTGATGAGCAGTTCTTC. Translated: CASSQEGRGPGDEQFF.

This rearrangement joins TRBV7-3 to TRBJ1-1; tentative D call: TRBD1 (6 bases). V was cut by 5 bases and J by 3 bases, with 19 bases left in between. CDR1 is SGHTA and CDR2 is FQGTGA in the germline V gene. This CDR3 spans 16 amino acids. The CDR3 protein is CASSPTSTAGDTEAFF. DNA for the CDR3: TGTGCCAGCAGCCCAACCTCCACCGCAGGGGACACTGAAGCTTTCTTT. The whole variable domain, remainder taken from reference TRBV7-3 and TRBJ1-1, is GAGVSQTPSNKVTEKGKYVELRCDPISGHTALYWYRQSLGQGPEFLIYFQGTGAADDSGLPNDRFFAVRPEGSVSTLKIQRTERGDSAVYLCASSPTSTAGDTEAFFGQGTRLTVV.

V usage is TRBV7-2 and J usage is TRBJ1-2; 7 nucleotides agree with TRBD1. The J segment lost 3 bases and the V segment lost 5 bases, leaving 6 bases of the junction unmatched. There are 14 residues in the CDR3. Germline V CDR1 and CDR2: SGHTA, FQGNSA. The DNA for the CDR3 is TGTGCCAGCAGCCTAGGGACAGTTGACTATGGCTACACCTTC. Translation: CASSLGTVDYGYTF.

The chain is built from TRBV6-5 and TRBJ2-5; a weak D match, TRBD1 (5 bases). The assigned J gene may be wrong: the sequence end matches TRBJ2-7 better. Per the germline V gene, CDR1 is MNHEY and CDR2 is SVGAGI. CDR3 length: 15 residues. This chain's CDR3 is CASSGRVHRASEQYF. In nucleotides, the CDR3 is TGTGCCAGCAGTGGCAGGGTTCACCGGGCCTCCGAGCAGTACTTC.

The chain carries TRBV7-2 and TRBJ2-3; D possibly uses TRBD1 or TRBD2 (5 bases each). Germline CDR1 is SGHTA and CDR2 is FQGNSA. The germline V and J ends were trimmed by 5 bases and 5 bases, with 20 bases remaining between them. The CDR3 is 16 amino acids. CDR3 nucleotide sequence: TGTGCCAGCAGCAGTCCCCTAGCAGGGCGAGGAGATACGCAGTATTTT. It codes for CASSSPLAGRGDTQYF.

This clonotype turned up a few times. V gene TRBV3-1 combines with J gene TRBJ1-2; D is unresolved. Germline CDR1 reads LGHDT; CDR2 reads YNNKEL (reference sequence). The V gene lost 1 base and the J gene lost 8 bases, with 14 bases spanning the gap. The CDR3 loop spans 14 amino acids. The CDR3 DNA is TGTGCCAGCAGCCAAGTACAACGGACGGAAGGCTACACCTTC. Translation gives CASSQVQRTEGYTF.

This clonotype was observed a handful of times. The chain recombines TRBV7-9 with TRBJ1-1; D not certain. Germline-derived CDR1 and CDR2 are SEHNR and FQNEAQ (reference sequence). The CDR3 contains 14 residues. The germline V and J ends were trimmed by 3 bases and 4 bases, with 12 bases remaining between them. The CDR3 bases are TGTGCCAGCAGCTTGGACCCACCAGGCACTGAAGCTTTCTTT. This encodes CASSLDPPGTEAFF.

The chain is built from TRBV29-1 and TRBJ1-1; 12 bases fit TRBD1. The V gene's germline CDR1 is SQVTM and CDR2 ANQGSEA. This CDR3 region has 16 residues. Trimming cost V 7 bases and J 4 bases; bases outside gene matches: 13. The DNA of the CDR3 is TGCAGCGCAGGGACAGGGGGCGCGGGGGGTGGCACTGAAGCTTTCTTT. It encodes CSAGTGGAGGGTEAFF. Full variable domain (outside the CDR3, taken from reference TRBV29-1 and TRBJ1-1): SAVISQKPSRDICQRGTSLTIQCQVDSQVTMMFWYRQQPGQSLTLIATANQGSEATYESGFVIDKFPISRPNLTFSTLTVSNMSPEDSSIYLCSAGTGGAGGGTEAFFGQGTRLTVV.

This clonotype was found a few times. The genes are TRBV10-3 and TRBJ2-7; D perhaps matches TRBD1 (6 bases). V shed 6 bases and J shed 5 bases, with 11 bases lying between them. The germline gives CDR1 ENHRY, CDR2 SYGVKD. The CDR3 is made up of 12 amino acids. The DNA of the CDR3 is TGTGCCATCAGGCAACAGGGCCACGAGCAGTACTTC. Translation gives CAIRQQGHEQYF.

Details on this clonotype: With a much larger clone just one base away, this may be a read error. The V call is TRBV4-2, the J call TRBJ2-3, with TRBD2 as a possible D gene (6 bases). The CDR3 consists of 19 residues. The V gene's germline CDR1 is LGHNA and CDR2 YNFKEQ. Here the CDR3 DNA reads TGTGCCAGCAGCCAAGATCCCGGACTATCGGTTACTAGCACAGGTACGCAGTATTTT. It encodes CASSQDPGLSVTSTGTQYF.

The chain uses TRBV24-1 and TRBJ2-1; 8 nucleotides agree with TRBD2. The J call is uncertain, as TRBJ2-7 better fits the DNA end. Germline V lookup: CDR1 KGHDR, CDR2 SFDVKD. The length of the CDR3 is 15 residues. This chain's CDR3 is CATSDYSGTYNEQYF. CDR3 in DNA: TGTGCCACCAGTGATTATAGCGGGACCTACAATGAGCAGTACTTC.

This clonotype was counted only a few times. The chain recombines TRBV7-2 with TRBJ2-7, with 11 nucleotides matching TRBD2. This CDR3 spans 15 amino acids. V lost 5 bases to trimming and J lost 10 bases; unmatched junction nucleotides: 13. Germline V lookup: CDR1 SGHTA, CDR2 FQGNSA. The DNA of the CDR3 is TGTGCCAGCAGCCTCCAGACTAGCGGGGTGGAGACTCAGTACTTC. Protein sequence: CASSLQTSGVETQYF.

This clonotype occurred a few times. V usage is TRBV30 and J usage is TRBJ2-7, with D uncertain. Trimming took 1 base from V and 0 from J, leaving 4 bases between them. The CDR3 has 12 residues. CDR1 is GTSNPN and CDR2 is SVGIG in the germline V gene (reference sequence). The CDR3, as DNA: TGTGCCTGGAGTGATGACTCCTACGAGCAGTACTTC. Translated, it gives CAWSDDSYEQYF. Full variable domain (missing parts from reference TRBV30 and TRBJ2-7): SQTIHQWPATLVQPVGSPLSLECTVEGTSNPNLYWYRQAAGRGLQLLFYSVGIGQISSEVPQNLSASRPQDRQFILSSKKLLLSDSGFYLCAWSDDSYEQYFGPGTRLTVT.

Details on this clonotype: Germline is not matched at one junction end, which may reflect a read error. The rearrangement joins TRBV3-1 to TRBJ2-5; D perhaps matches TRBD2 (6 bases). Germline V gene sequence: CDR1 LGHDT, CDR2 YNNKEL (reference sequence). The CDR3 is 16 amino acids. The CDR3 here is CASSEDAGTQRREQYF. The CDR3 nucleotides read TGTGCCAGCAGCGAAGACGCCGGGACTCAAAGGAGGGAGCAGTACTTC.

This clonotype came up a few times. The rearrangement joins TRBV7-8 to TRBJ2-5; D is uncertain. The J call is in doubt because the DNA end fits TRBJ2-7 better. The V gene's germline CDR1 is SGHVS and CDR2 FQNEAQ. This CDR3 is 15 amino acids long. This CDR3 reads CASSLGTATGYEQYF. CDR3 DNA: TGTGCCAGCAGCTTAGGTACAGCCACCGGGTACGAGCAGTACTTC.

This clonotype was seen only a few times. The V call is TRBV7-2, the J call TRBJ1-1; the D gene is possibly TRBD1 (5 bases). V lost 6 bases and J 1 base, leaving 12 bases between the germline ends. The germline CDR1 and CDR2 sequences are SGHTA and FQGNSA. The CDR3 is made up of 14 amino acids. The CDR3: CASSRDGGNTEAFF. DNA of the CDR3: TGTGCCAGCAGTCGGGACGGGGGGAACACTGAAGCTTTCTTT.

The chain uses TRBV3-1 and TRBJ2-1, with D hard to call. With 0 bases removed from V and 6 bases from J, the gap between germline ends came to 15 bases. The CDR3 consists of 16 residues. Germline assignment: CDR1 LGHDT and CDR2 YNNKEL (reference sequence). The CDR3 DNA reads as TGTGCCAGCAGCCAAGATCGGCCCGGGTGGAGCAATGAGCAGTTCTTC. Translated, it gives CASSQDRPGWSNEQFF.

V is TRBV3-1 and J is TRBJ2-1; possible D gene TRBD1, 6 bases. Germline values: CDR1 LGHDT, CDR2 YNNKEL (reference sequence). This CDR3 has 16 residues. With 1 base removed from V and 2 bases from J, the gap between germline ends came to 12 bases. CDR3 nucleotide sequence: TGTGCCAGCAGCCAAGGCAGGGGTTTTGCCTACAATGAGCAGTTCTTC. It translates to CASSQGRGFAYNEQFF.